Presented here are 13 T cell receptor beta chains from one specimen sequenced in a study of CD8 T cells in ankylosing spondylitis. Points from the study as a whole: Characteristic of ankylosing spondylitis blood, it appeared, was a TCR beta motif comprising roughly 8 highly homologous variants.

The antigens for these receptors are not known. TCRdb fed the 5' RACE reads into MiXCR, producing one record per CDR3 protein. The profile covers a few hundred thousand distinct CDR3 sequences, with 15% to 20% appearing a single time and about 0.94% taken by the ten largest. The sequenced sample was blood, either unsorted or a sorted T cell fraction (not recorded which). All receptors come from a male donor with ankylosing spondylitis.

V gene TRBV20-1 combines with J gene TRBJ2-7; the D gene is possibly TRBD2 (7 bases). Looked up from germline, CDR1 is DFQATT and CDR2 is SNEGSKA (reference sequence). V was pared by 6 bases and J by 6 bases, with 12 bases between. The CDR3 totals 11 residues. This chain's CDR3 is CSARGGVEQYF. The CDR3 nucleotides are TGCAGTGCAAGGGGGGGGGTCGAGCAGTACTTC.

This rearrangement joins TRBV28 to TRBJ2-6, with a possible D match to TRBD1 (6 bases). This CDR3 comprises 15 residues. In germline, CDR1 is MDHEN, CDR2 SYDVKM. V gave up 5 bases and J gave up 3 bases, with 11 bases separating them. The CDR3 bases are TGTGCCAGCAGTACCACAGGGAGTGGGGCCAACGTCCTGACTTTC. Encoded protein: CASSTTGSGANVLTF.

The rearrangement uses TRBV6-5 and TRBJ2-2, with TRBD2 identical over 14 bases. CDR1 MNHEY and CDR2 SVGAGI come from the germline V gene. The junction had 5 bases not matched to a gene; V was cut back by 4 bases and J by 1 base. This CDR3 has 18 residues. The CDR3, as DNA: TGTGCCAGCAGTTCCAGACTAGCGGGGGGGCTGAACACCGGGGAGCTGTTTTTT. This codes for CASSSRLAGGLNTGELFF.

This clonotype has a handful of counts. The V and J genes are TRBV5-1 and TRBJ2-2; 9 bases align to TRBD1. This CDR3 is built from 15 residues. The J segment lost 7 bases and the V segment lost 0 bases, leaving 4 bases of the junction unmatched. CDR1 is SGHRS, CDR2 YFSETQ, per germline. The chain's CDR3 is CASSLDRGQSGELFF. CDR3 DNA: TGCGCCAGCAGCTTGGACAGGGGGCAGAGCGGGGAGCTGTTTTTT.

The chain is built from TRBV7-2 and TRBJ2-5; TRBD2 might be the D (5 bases). The V end was cut by 3 bases, the J end by 5 bases, with 10 bases between. Germline CDR1 SGHTA, CDR2 FQGNSA. The CDR3 length is 13 residues. CDR3 in DNA: TGTGCCAGCAGCTTCCGACTATTGGAGACCCAGTACTTC. Its protein is CASSFRLLETQYF. The variable domain in full, completed from reference TRBV7-2 and TRBJ2-5, reads GAGVSQSPSNKVTEKGKDVELRCDPISGHTALYWYRQSLGQGLEFLIYFQGNSAPDKSGLPSDRFSAERTGGSVSTLTIQRTQQEDSAVYLCASSFRLLETQYFGPGTRLLVL.

The chain links TRBV7-2 to TRBJ1-1; TRBD1 matches 8 bases. The germline CDR1 and CDR2 sequences are SGHTA and FQGNSA. The length of the CDR3 is 14 residues. After removal of 5 bases from V and 1 base from J, the junction contained 3 bases not matched to a gene. This CDR3 is CASSVTGENTEAFF. DNA for the CDR3: TGTGCCAGCAGCGTGACAGGGGAGAACACTGAAGCTTTCTTT. Filled out from reference TRBV7-2 and TRBJ1-1, the complete variable domain reads GAGVSQSPSNKVTEKGKDVELRCDPISGHTALYWYRQSLGQGLEFLIYFQGNSAPDKSGLPSDRFSAERTGGSVSTLTIQRTQQEDSAVYLCASSVTGENTEAFFGQGTRLTVV.

This clonotype was seen a few times. The V gene is TRBV3-1, the J gene TRBJ2-3, with D uncertain. V gave up 0 bases and J gave up 5 bases, with 15 bases separating them. The germline V gene has CDR1 LGHDT and CDR2 YNNKEL (reference sequence). The CDR3 totals 16 residues. Here the CDR3 DNA reads TGTGCCAGCAGCCAAGATCTTCGGCAGGCTGAAGATACGCAGTATTTT. It yields the protein CASSQDLRQAEDTQYF.

This clonotype was recorded a few times. The chain is built from TRBV4-2 and TRBJ2-5, with 7 bases aligning to TRBD2. Germline loops: CDR1 LGHNA, CDR2 YNFKEQ. The CDR3 is 18 residues long. The V segment lost 3 bases and the J segment 5 bases; nucleotides outside the gene matches: 18. As DNA, the CDR3 is TGTGCCAGCAGCCAGAGTGGTATTTCGGGGGGAGTTGTGGAGACCCAGTACTTC. Translated, it gives CASSQSGISGGVVETQYF.

The rearrangement joins TRBV13 to TRBJ2-1, with TRBD2 as a possible D gene (6 bases). V lost 5 bases to trimming and J lost 7 bases, with 15 bases between them. The CDR3 runs to 14 residues. Germline CDR1 is PRHDT and CDR2 is FYEKMQ (reference sequence). CDR3 loop: CASSPRLGGNEQFF. DNA of the CDR3: TGTGCCAGCAGCCCACGCCTTGGGGGGAATGAGCAGTTCTTC.

V is TRBV2 and J is TRBJ2-1; TRBD1 matches at 8 bases. Germline V CDR1 and CDR2: SNHLY, FYNNEI. CDR3 length: 12 residues. Trimming cost V 6 bases and J 13 bases; bases outside gene matches: 8. The chain's CDR3 is CASRTGVMSQFF. CDR3 nucleotide sequence: TGTGCCAGCAGGACAGGGGTAATGTCCCAGTTCTTC.

This clonotype was seen only a few times. This chain joins TRBV20-1 and TRBJ2-3, with D possibly being TRBD1 (6 bases). The CDR3 is 17 residues long. CDR1 is DFQATT, CDR2 SNEGSKA, per germline (reference sequence). Trimming removed 0 bases at V and 5 bases at J, with 21 bases between. The CDR3 here is CSARDRWHRAREDTQYF. CDR3 bases: TGCAGTGCTAGAGATCGATGGCACAGGGCAAGGGAAGATACGCAGTATTTT.

The chain employs TRBV5-1 and TRBJ1-1; possible D gene TRBD1, 6 bases. V was pared by 5 bases and J by 1 base, with 15 bases between. Germline CDR1 and CDR2: SGHRS and YFSETQ. The CDR3 sequence is 15 residues long. The DNA for the CDR3 is TGCGCCAGCAGACGAGGACCGACAGGGAACACTGAAGCTTTCTTT. Amino acids: CASRRGPTGNTEAFF.

The table lists this clonotype with a few counts. This sequence joins TRBV27 and TRBJ2-7, with TRBD2 as a possible D gene (7 bases). The V gene's germline CDR1 is MNHEY and CDR2 SMNVEV (reference sequence). The V end was cut by 5 bases, the J end by 1 base, with 18 bases between. This CDR3 is built from 16 residues. The CDR3 here is CASSGMGGARSYEQYF. CDR3 DNA: TGTGCCAGCAGTGGGATGGGGGGGGCAAGGTCCTACGAGCAGTACTTC.